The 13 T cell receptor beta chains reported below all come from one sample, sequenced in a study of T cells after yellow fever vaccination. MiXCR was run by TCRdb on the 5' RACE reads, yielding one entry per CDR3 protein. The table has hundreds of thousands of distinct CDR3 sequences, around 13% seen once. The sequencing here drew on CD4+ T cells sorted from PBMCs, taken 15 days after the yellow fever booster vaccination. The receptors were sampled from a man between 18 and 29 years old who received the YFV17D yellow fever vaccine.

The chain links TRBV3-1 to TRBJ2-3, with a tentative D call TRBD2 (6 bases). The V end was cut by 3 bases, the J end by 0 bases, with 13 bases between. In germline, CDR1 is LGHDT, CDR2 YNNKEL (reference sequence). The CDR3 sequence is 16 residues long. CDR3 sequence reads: CASSQRSRGSTDTQYF. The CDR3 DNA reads TGTGCCAGCAGCCAGCGGTCGCGGGGTAGCACAGATACGCAGTATTTT.

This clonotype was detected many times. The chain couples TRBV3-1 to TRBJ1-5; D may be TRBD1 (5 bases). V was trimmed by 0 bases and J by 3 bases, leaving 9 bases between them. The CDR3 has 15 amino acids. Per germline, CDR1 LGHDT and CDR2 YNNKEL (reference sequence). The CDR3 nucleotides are TGTGCCAGCAGCCAAGACACAGGTCTCAATCAGCCCCAGCATTTT. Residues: CASSQDTGLNQPQHF.

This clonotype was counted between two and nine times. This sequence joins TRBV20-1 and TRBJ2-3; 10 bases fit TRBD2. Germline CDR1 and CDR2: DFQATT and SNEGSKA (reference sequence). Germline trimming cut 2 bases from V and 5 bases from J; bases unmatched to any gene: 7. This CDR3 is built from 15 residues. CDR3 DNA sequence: TGCAGTGCTAGACCGGGGACTAGCGCAATAGATACGCAGTATTTT. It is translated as CSARPGTSAIDTQYF.

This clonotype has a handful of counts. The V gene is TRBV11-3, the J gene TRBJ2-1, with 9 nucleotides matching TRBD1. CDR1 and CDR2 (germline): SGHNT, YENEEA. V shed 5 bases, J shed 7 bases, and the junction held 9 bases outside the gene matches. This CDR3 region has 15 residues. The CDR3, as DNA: TGTGCCAGCAGCCCTTCTGGACAGGGGTGGAATGAGCAGTTCTTC. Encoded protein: CASSPSGQGWNEQFF. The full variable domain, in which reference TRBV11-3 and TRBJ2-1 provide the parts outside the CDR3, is EAGVVQSPRYKIIEKKQPVAFWCNPISGHNTLYWYLQNLGQGPELLIRYENEEAVDDSQLPKDRFSAERLKGVDSTLKIQPAELGDSAVYLCASSPSGQGWNEQFFGPGTRLTVL.

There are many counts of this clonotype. DNA for the CDR3: TGCAGTGCTACCAACAGGGGTCCGGATGAGCAGTTCTTC. It codes for CSATNRGPDEQFF. V usage is TRBV20-1 and J usage is TRBJ2-1; TRBD1 aligns across 7 bases. Germline CDR1 is DFQATT and CDR2 is SNEGSKA (reference sequence). J was trimmed by 8 bases and V by 4 bases; bases with no gene match: 8. CDR3 length equals 13 residues.

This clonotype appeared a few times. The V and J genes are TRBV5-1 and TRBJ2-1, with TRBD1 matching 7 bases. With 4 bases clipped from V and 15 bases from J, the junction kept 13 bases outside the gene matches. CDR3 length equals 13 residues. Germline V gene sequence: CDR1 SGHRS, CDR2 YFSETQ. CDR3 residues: CASSRGWGTVLFF. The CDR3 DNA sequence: TGCGCCAGCAGCCGGGGTTGGGGGACAGTTCTGTTCTTC.

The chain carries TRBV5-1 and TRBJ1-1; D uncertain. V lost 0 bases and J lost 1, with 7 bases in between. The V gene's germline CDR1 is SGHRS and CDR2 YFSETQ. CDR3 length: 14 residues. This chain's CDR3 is CASSLASANTEAFF. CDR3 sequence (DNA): TGCGCCAGCAGCTTGGCCTCGGCGAACACTGAAGCTTTCTTT.

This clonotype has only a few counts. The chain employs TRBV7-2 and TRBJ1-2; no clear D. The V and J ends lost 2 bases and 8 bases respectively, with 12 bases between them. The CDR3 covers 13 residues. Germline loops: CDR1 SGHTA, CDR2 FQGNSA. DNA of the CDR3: TGTGCCAGCAGCTTACTCCCCGTGGGAGGCTACACCTTC. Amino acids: CASSLLPVGGYTF.

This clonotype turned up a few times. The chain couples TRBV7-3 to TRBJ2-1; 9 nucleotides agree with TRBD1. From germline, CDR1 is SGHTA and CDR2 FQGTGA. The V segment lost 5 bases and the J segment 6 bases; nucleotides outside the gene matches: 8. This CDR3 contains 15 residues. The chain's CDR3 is CASSNGTGISNEQFF. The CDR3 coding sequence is TGTGCCAGCAGCAATGGGACAGGGATAAGCAATGAGCAGTTCTTC. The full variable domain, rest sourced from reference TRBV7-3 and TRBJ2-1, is GAGVSQTPSNKVTEKGKYVELRCDPISGHTALYWYRQSLGQGPEFLIYFQGTGAADDSGLPNDRFFAVRPEGSVSTLKIQRTERGDSAVYLCASSNGTGISNEQFFGPGTRLTVL.

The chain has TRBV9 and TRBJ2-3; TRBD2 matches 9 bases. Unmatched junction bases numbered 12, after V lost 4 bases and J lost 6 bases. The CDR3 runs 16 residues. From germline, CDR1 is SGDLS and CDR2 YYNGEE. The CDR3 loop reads CASSSPLAGRSDTQYF. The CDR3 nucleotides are TGTGCCAGCAGCTCACCCCTAGCGGGGCGGTCTGATACGCAGTATTTT.

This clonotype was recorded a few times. This CDR3 is CASRDRFYGYTF. The CDR3, as DNA: TGCGCCAGCAGGGACAGGTTCTATGGCTACACCTTC. The chain employs TRBV10-2 and TRBJ1-2; TRBD1 agrees at 7 bases. V shed 6 bases, J shed 4 bases, and the junction held 2 bases outside the gene matches. The CDR3 loop spans 12 amino acids. CDR1 and CDR2 (germline): WSHSY, SAAADI.

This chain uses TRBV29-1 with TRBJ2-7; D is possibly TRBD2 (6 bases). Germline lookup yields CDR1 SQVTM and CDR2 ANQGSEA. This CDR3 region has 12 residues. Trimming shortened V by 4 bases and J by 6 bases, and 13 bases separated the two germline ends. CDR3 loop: CSVGRGRSEQYF. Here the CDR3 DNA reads TGCAGCGTTGGGAGGGGAAGGAGCGAGCAGTACTTC.

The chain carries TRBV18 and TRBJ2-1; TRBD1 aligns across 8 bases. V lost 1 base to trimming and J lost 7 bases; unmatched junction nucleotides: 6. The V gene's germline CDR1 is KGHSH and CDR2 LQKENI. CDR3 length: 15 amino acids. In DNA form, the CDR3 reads TGTGCCAGCTCACCACTTCAGGGGGCGCCGAATGAGCAGTTCTTC. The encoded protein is CASSPLQGAPNEQFF.